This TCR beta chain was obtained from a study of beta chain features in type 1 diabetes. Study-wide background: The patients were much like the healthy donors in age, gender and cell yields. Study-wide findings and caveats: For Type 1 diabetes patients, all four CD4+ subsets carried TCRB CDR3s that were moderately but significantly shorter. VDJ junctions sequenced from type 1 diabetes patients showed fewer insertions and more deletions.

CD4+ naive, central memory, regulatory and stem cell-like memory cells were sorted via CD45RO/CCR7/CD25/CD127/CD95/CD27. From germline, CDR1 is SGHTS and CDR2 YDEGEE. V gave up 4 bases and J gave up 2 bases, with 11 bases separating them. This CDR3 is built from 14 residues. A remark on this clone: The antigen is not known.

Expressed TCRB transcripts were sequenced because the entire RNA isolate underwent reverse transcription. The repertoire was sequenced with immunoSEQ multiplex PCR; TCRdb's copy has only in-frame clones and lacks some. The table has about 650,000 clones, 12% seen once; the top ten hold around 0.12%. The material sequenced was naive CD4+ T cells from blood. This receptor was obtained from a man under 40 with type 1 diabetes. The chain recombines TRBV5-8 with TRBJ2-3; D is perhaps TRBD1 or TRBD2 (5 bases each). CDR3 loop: CASSQGRSTDTQYF. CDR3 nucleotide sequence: TGTGCCAGCAGCCAGGGACGGTCCACAGATACGCAGTATTTT.